The sequence of this T cell receptor (beta chain) was determined in a study of Ad26.COV2.S vaccination and SARS-CoV-2 variants. Method: immunoSEQ multiplex PCR; TCRdb's copy keeps in-frame clones and lacks some. The table shows 350,000 to 500,000 clones, with 90% occurring only once. A note on this clone: The antigen is undetermined.

Described treatment: approximately 18 received Ad26.COV2.S at low or high dose, single or two shots; five or six received placebo; per-sample allocation not given. After the first vaccine or placebo injection, samples were drawn on day 63. Built on an Ad26 vector, the vaccine expressed Wuhan-strain SARS-CoV-2 spike. The CDR3 runs 15 residues. The junction had 7 bases not matched to a gene; V was cut back by 5 bases and J by 2 bases. The germline gives CDR1 SGHAT, CDR2 FQNNGV. Study-wide findings and caveats: The TCR breadth and depth analyses may have understated or missed part of the total T cell responses.

V gene TRBV11-2 combines with J gene TRBJ2-3; 7 bases agree with TRBD1. The receptor's source is a person aged 18-60 years who received the Ad26.COV2.S COVID-19 vaccine or a placebo. Sequencing was performed on peripheral blood, taken in a trial of Ad26.COV2.S vaccine versus placebo. CDR3: CASSPRQGPTDTQYF. For the CDR3, the DNA is TGTGCCAGCAGCCCCAGACAGGGCCCCACAGATACGCAGTATTTT.